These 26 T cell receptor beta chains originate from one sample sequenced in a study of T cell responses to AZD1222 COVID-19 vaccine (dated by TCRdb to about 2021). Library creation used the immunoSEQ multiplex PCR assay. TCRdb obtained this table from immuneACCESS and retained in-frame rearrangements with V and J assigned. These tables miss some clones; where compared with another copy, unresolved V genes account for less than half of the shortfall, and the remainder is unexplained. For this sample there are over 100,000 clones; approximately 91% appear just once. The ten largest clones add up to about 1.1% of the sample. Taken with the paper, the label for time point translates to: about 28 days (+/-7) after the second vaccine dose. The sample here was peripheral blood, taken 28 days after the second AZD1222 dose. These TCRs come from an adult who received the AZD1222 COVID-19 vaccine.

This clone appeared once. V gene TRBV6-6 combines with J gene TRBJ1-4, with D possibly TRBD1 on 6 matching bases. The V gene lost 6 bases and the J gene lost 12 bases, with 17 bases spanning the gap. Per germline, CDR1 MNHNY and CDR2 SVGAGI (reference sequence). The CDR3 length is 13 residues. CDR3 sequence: CASRAGHLDELFF. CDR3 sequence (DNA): TGTGCCAGCAGGGCGGGACACCTTGATGAACTGTTTTTT.

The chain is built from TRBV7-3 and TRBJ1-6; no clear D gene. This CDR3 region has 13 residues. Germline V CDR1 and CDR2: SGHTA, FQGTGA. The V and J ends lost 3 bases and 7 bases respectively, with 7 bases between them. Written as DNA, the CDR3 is TGTGCCAGCAGCTTCCTCGAGAATTCACCCCTCCACTTT. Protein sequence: CASSFLENSPLHF.

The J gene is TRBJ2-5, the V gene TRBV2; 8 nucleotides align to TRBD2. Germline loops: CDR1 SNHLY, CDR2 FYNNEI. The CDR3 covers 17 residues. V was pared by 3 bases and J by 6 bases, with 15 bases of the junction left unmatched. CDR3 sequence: CASSDSSGSLNRKTQYF. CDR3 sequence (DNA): TGTGCCAGCAGTGATTCGAGCGGGAGTTTGAATAGAAAGACCCAGTACTTC. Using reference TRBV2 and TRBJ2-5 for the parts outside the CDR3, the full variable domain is EPEVTQTPSHQVTQMGQEVILRCVPISNHLYFYWYRQILGQKVEFLVSFYNNEISEKSEIFDDQFSVERPDGSNFTLKIRSTKLEDSAMYFCASSDSSGSLNRKTQYFGPGTRLLVL.

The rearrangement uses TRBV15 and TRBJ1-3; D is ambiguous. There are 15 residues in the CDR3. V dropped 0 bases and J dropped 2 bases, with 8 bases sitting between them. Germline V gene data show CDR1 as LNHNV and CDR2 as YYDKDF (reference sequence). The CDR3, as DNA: TGTGCCACCAGCAGAGATCGGTGGGCTGGAAACACCATATATTTT. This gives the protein CATSRDRWAGNTIYF.

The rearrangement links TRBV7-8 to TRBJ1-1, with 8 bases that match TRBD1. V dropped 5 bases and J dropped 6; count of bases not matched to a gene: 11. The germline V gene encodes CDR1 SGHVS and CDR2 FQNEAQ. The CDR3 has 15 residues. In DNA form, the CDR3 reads TGTGCCAGCAGCCCCAGCCAGGGGGCGCGGGCTGAAGCTTTCTTT. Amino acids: CASSPSQGARAEAFF.

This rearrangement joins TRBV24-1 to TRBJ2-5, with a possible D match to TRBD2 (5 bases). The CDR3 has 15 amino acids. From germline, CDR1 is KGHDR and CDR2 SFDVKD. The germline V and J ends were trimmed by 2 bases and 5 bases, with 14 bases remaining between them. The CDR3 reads CATSDSWGEEETQYF. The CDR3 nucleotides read TGTGCCACCAGTGATTCATGGGGAGAGGAGGAGACCCAGTACTTC.

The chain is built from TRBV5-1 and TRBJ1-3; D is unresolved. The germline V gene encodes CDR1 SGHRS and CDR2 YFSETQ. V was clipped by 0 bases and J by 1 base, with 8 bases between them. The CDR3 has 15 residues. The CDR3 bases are TGCGCCAGCAGCTTGGCGGGGAAATCTGGAAACACCATATATTTT. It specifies CASSLAGKSGNTIYF.

CDR3 in DNA: TGTGCCAGCAGTGCTCTTCGGGGGACGAACACCGGGGAGCTGTTTTTT. This encodes CASSALRGTNTGELFF. The chain has TRBV2 and TRBJ2-2; perhaps TRBD2 as D (6 bases). Trimming left V 4 bases short and J 0 bases short, with 12 bases between. This CDR3 comprises 16 residues. CDR1 is SNHLY and CDR2 is FYNNEI in the germline V gene. The whole variable domain, remainder taken from reference TRBV2 and TRBJ2-2, is EPEVTQTPSHQVTQMGQEVILRCVPISNHLYFYWYRQILGQKVEFLVSFYNNEISEKSEIFDDQFSVERPDGSNFTLKIRSTKLEDSAMYFCASSALRGTNTGELFFGEGSRLTVL.

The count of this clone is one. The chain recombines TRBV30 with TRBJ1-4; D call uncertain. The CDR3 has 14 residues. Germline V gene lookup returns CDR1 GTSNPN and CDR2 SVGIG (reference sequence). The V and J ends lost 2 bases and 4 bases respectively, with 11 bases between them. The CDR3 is CAWSLQSFNEKLFF. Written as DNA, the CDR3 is TGTGCCTGGAGTTTACAGAGCTTTAATGAAAAACTGTTTTTT.

The CDR3 sequence: CASSSTRDFNNEQFF. The CDR3 DNA follows: TGTGCCAGCAGCTCCACCCGGGACTTTAACAATGAGCAGTTCTTC. The rearrangement links TRBV5-4 to TRBJ2-1; TRBD2 is a possible D gene (6 bases). V was cut by 3 bases and J by 5 bases, with 15 bases left in between. CDR1 and CDR2 (germline): SGHNT, YYREEE (reference sequence). This CDR3 has 15 residues.

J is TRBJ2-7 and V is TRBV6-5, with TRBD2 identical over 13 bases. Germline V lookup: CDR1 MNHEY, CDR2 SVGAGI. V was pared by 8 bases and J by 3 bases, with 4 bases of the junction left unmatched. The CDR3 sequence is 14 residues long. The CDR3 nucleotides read TGTGCCAGCCACGGGACTAGCGGGATCTACGAGCAGTACTTC. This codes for CASHGTSGIYEQYF.

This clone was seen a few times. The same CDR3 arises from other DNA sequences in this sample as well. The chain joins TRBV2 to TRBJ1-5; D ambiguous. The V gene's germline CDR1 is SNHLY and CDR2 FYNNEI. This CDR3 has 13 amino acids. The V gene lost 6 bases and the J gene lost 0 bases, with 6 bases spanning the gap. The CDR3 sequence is CASRRDSNQPQHF. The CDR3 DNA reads TGTGCCAGCAGGAGGGATAGCAATCAGCCCCAGCATTTT.

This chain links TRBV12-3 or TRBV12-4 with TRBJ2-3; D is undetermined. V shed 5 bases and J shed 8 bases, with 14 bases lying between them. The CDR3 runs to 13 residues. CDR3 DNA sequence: TGTGCCAGCAGTCTTGATCCTAGAGGTACGCAGTATTTT. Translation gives CASSLDPRGTQYF.

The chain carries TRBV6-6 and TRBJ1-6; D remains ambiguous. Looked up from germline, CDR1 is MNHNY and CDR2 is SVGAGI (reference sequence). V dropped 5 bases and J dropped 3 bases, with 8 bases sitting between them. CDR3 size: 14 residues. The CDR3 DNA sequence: TGTGCCAGCAGTGTAGGCTTCTATAATTCACCCCTCCACTTT. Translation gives CASSVGFYNSPLHF.

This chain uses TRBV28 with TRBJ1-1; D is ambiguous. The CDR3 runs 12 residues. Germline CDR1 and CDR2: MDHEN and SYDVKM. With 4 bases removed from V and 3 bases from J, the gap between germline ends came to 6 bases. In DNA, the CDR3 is TGTGCCAGCAGTTCCAGCCACACTGAAGCTTTCTTT. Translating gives CASSSSHTEAFF.

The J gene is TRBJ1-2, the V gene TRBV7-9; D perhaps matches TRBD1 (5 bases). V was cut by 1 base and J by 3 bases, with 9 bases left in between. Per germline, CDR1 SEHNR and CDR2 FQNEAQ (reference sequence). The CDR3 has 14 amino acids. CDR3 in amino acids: CASSLGSGDYGYTF. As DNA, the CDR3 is TGTGCCAGCAGCTTAGGTTCGGGGGACTATGGCTACACCTTC. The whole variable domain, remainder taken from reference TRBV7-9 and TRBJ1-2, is DTGVSQNPRHKITKRGQNVTFRCDPISEHNRLYWYRQTLGQGPEFLTYFQNEAQLEKSRLLSDRFSAERPKGSFSTLEIQRTEQGDSAMYLCASSLGSGDYGYTFGSGTRLTVV.

CDR3 sequence reads: CASTTSGPINEQFF. The CDR3 nucleotides read TGTGCCAGCACGACTAGCGGGCCCATCAATGAGCAGTTCTTC. The J gene is TRBJ2-1, the V gene TRBV19; TRBD2 matches 10 bases. The CDR3 contains 14 residues. The germline V gene encodes CDR1 LNHDA and CDR2 SQIVND (reference sequence). V lost 9 bases and J lost 6; bases outside the gene matches: 8.

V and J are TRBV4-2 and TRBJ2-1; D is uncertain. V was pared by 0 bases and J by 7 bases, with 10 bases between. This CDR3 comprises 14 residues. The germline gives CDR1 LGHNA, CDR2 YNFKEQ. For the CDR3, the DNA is TGTGCCAGCAGCCAAGATAGGAGACGGAATGAGCAGTTCTTC. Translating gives CASSQDRRRNEQFF.

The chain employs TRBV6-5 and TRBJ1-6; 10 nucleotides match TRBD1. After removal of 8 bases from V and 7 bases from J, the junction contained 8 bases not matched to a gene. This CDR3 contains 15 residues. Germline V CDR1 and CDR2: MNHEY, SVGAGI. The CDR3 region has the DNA TGTGCCAGCTCATCGACAGGGGGCTGGAATTCACCCCTCCACTTT. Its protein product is CASSSTGGWNSPLHF.

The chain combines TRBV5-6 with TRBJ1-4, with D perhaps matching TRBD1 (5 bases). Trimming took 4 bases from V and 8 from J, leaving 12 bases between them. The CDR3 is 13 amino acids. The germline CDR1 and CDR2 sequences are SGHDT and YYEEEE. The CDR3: CASSLGGYEKLFF. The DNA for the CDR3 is TGTGCCAGCAGCCTCGGGGGATACGAAAAACTGTTTTTT.

The DNA for the CDR3 is TGTGCCAGCAGCCCGACCGACAGAGGGCAGACTGAAGCTTTCTTT. Its translation is CASSPTDRGQTEAFF. The V gene is TRBV4-2, the J gene TRBJ1-1; weak D call: TRBD1 (5 bases). V was trimmed by 4 bases and J by 5 bases, leaving 17 bases between them. The germline CDR1 and CDR2 sequences are LGHNA and YNFKEQ. CDR3 size: 15 residues.

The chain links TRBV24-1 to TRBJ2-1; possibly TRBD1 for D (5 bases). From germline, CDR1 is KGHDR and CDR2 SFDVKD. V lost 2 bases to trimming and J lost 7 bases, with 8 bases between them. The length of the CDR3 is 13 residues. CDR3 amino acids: CATSDSYRNEQFF. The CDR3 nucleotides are TGTGCCACCAGTGATTCTTACAGGAATGAGCAGTTCTTC.

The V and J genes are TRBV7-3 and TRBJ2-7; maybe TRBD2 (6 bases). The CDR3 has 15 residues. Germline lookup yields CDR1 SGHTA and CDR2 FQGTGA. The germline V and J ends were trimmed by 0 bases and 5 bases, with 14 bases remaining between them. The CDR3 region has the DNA TGTGCCAGCAGCTTAACAATCGGGAGTTTTGACGAGCAGTACTTC. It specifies CASSLTIGSFDEQYF.

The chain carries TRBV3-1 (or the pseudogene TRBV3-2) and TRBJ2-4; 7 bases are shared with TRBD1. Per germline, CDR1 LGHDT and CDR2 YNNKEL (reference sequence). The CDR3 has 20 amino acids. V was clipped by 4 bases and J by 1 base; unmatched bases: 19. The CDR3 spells CASSRKTGLRASLAKNIQYF. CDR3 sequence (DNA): TGTGCCAGCAGCCGAAAGACAGGGTTAAGGGCTAGTTTGGCCAAAAACATTCAGTACTTC.

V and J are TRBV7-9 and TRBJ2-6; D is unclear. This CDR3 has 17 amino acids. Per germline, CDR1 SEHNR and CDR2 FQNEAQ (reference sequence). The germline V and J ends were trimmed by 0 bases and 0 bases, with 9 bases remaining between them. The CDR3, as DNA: TGTGCCAGCAGCTTAGCTGCGATCGCCTCTGGGGCCAACGTCCTGACTTTC. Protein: CASSLAAIASGANVLTF.

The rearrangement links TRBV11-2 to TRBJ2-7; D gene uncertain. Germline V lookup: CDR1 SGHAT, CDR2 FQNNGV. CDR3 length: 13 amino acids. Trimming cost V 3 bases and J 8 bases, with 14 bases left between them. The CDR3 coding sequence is TGTGCCAGCAGCTTGGCTCCCGACGGTAAGCAGTACTTC. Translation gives CASSLAPDGKQYF.